The clone carrying this TCR beta chain has just a few counts. The sample is drawn from a study of response to subunit inactivated influenza vaccine. This CDR3 is 12 amino acids long. Per the germline V gene, CDR1 is MNHEY and CDR2 is SVGAGI. V was clipped by 6 bases and J by 11 bases, with 16 bases between them. TCRdb reprocessed the RT-PCR reads with MiXCR, giving one entry per CDR3 protein. Here the sample spans hundreds of thousands of distinct CDR3 sequences, approximately 11% being singletons. This same sample was also taken into another study, of T cells expressing NK-cell markers. That publication notes: As the method of synthesis, 5'RACE template switching with UMIs yielded TCR beta cDNA. Researchers got TCR beta repertoires out of sorted CD3+CD56+NKG2C+, CD3+CD56+NKG2C- and CD3+CD56-NKG2C+ T cells. Most of the eight sequenced donors tested HCMV-seropositive; one tested seronegative.

The sample consisted of PBMCs from blood, taken on the day of vaccination. The clonotype originates from a man over 45 who received an inactivated influenza vaccine. The V and J genes are TRBV6-5 and TRBJ1-1, with D tentatively TRBD1 (6 bases). In nucleotides, the CDR3 is TGTGCCAGCAGCCTCACAGGGAAAGTGGCTTTCTTT. As protein: CASSLTGKVAFF.